The clone carrying this T cell receptor (beta chain) was seen a few times. The antigen is unknown. cDNA synthesis used the whole RNA isolate, giving expressed TCRB sequences. This table comes from immunoSEQ multiplex PCR, and its TCRdb copy is limited to in-frame clones, with some not included. The sample has 600,000 or so clones; roughly 13% are singletons. Germline loops: CDR1 MGHDK, CDR2 SYGVNS. This CDR3 has 15 residues. The V end lost 3 bases, the J end lost 1 base, and 11 bases lay between the germline ends. The record originates from a study of beta chain features in type 1 diabetes. Broader study findings: TCRB CDR3 length was moderately but significantly reduced in all four CD4+ subsets of Type 1 diabetes patients. There was a possibility that cDNA sequencing over-represented cells with high TCR expression.

The TCR sequence derives from a man aged 18 to 35 with type 1 diabetes. The sample consisted of naive CD4+ T cells from blood. This chain connects TRBV25-1 to TRBJ2-3, with D hard to call. The CDR3: CASSEERWGTDTQYF. CDR3 coding DNA: TGTGCCAGCAGTGAGGAACGGTGGGGCACAGATACGCAGTATTTT. Based on the CDR3 plus reference TRBV25-1 and TRBJ2-3, the full variable domain is EADIYQTPRYLVIGTGKKITLECSQTMGHDKMYWYQQDPGMELHLIHYSYGVNSTEKGDLSSESTVSRIRTEHFPLTLESARPSHTSQYLCASSEERWGTDTQYFGPGTRLTVL.